This T cell receptor beta chain derives from a study of T cells in Graves' hyperthyroidism and ophthalmopathy. CDR3 length: 15 amino acids. Germline V lookup: CDR1 GTSNPN, CDR2 SVGIG (reference sequence). Trimming took 4 bases from V and 2 from J; bases not matched to a gene: 7. Amplification yielded TCR beta CDR3 regions, with RNA transcripts as the source. First-round RT-PCR of the TCR CDR3 relied on the HTBI primer set. TCRdb called the multiplex PCR reads again in MiXCR, with one record for every CDR3 protein. The sample consists of roughly 500,000 distinct CDR3 sequences, around a quarter of them appearing once. Many counts were recorded for this clonotype.

Source material: blood. The source of this sequence is a woman in her 30s with Graves' ophthalmopathy. The V call is TRBV30, the J call TRBJ1-5, with 8 positions matching TRBD1. For the CDR3, the DNA is TGTGCCTGGAAAGGACAGGGAATCGGCAATCAGCCCCAGCATTTT. Translation gives CAWKGQGIGNQPQHF. The full variable domain, completed using reference TRBV30 and TRBJ1-5, is SQTIHQWPATLVQPVGSPLSLECTVEGTSNPNLYWYRQAAGRGLQLLFYSVGIGQISSEVPQNLSASRPQDRQFILSSKKLLLSDSGFYLCAWKGQGIGNQPQHFGDGTRLSIL.